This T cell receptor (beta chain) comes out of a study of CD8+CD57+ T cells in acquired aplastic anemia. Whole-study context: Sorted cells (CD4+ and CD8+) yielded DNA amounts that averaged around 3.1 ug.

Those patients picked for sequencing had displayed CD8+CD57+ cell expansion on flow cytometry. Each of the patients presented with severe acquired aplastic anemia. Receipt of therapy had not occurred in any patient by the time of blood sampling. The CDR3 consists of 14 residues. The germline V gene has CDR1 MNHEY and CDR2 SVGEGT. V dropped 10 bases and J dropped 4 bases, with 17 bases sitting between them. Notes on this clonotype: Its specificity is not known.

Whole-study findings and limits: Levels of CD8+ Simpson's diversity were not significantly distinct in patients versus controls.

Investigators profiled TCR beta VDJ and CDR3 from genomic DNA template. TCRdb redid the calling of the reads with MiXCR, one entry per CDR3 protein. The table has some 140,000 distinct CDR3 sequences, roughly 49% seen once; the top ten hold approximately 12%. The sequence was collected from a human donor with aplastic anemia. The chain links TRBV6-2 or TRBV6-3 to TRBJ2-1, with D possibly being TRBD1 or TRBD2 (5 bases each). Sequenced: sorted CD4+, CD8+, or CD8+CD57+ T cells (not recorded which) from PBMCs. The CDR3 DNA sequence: TGTGCCATCTCGGGGCGGACACCGTACAATGAGCAGTTCTTC. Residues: CAISGRTPYNEQFF.